The 2 T cell receptor beta chains in this list originate from one sample, sequenced in a study of T cells in tumors after PD-1 blockade. TCRdb's copy holds only in-frame clones and misses some; the assay was immunoSEQ multiplex PCR. Of about 20,000 clones listed, about 85% are singletons. The sequencing used PBMCs, collected after anti-PD-1 therapy. The receptor set was obtained from a human donor with advanced basal cell or squamous cell carcinoma (not recorded which).

The chain joins TRBV7-2 to TRBJ2-3, with TRBD2 matching over 10 bases. The CDR3 runs 14 residues. J was trimmed by 5 bases and V by 3 bases; bases with no gene match: 2. Germline-derived CDR1 and CDR2 are SGHTA and FQGNSA. CDR3 residues: CASSFTSGIDTQYF. The CDR3 bases are TGTGCCAGCAGCTTTACTAGCGGGATAGATACGCAGTATTTT.

The rearrangement uses TRBV7-9 and TRBJ1-2, with D hard to call. V dropped 4 bases and J dropped 2 bases, with 11 bases sitting between them. This CDR3 is built from 14 residues. Per germline, CDR1 SEHNR and CDR2 FQNEAQ (reference sequence). CDR3 amino acids: CASSYREGNYGYTF. Written as DNA, the CDR3 is TGTGCCAGCAGCTATAGGGAAGGAAACTATGGCTACACCTTC.